This T cell receptor beta chain was identified during a study of cytomegalovirus exposure and HLA in healthy donors. General study results and limits: Among the most significant clusters, several appeared linked to common viral pathogens in a later analysis.

This PCR relied on a set of 60 Vbeta primers and 13 Jbeta primers. Per the authors' pipeline: A later analysis counted tens of millions of unique TCR beta chains, 9.5 million to 12 million shared. The data were produced by immunoSEQ multiplex PCR, yet TCRdb's version contains in-frame clones alone and is incomplete. The DNA was the basis for D and trimming; V, J and clone size are from that table. The sample comprises around 190,000 clones, about 69% of which are singletons, and approximately 4.8% rests with the top ten. Though nominally healthy at sampling, donors likely had unrecorded immune exposures. Regarding this clone: Its antigen remains unidentified.

This TCR derives from a man aged 30 to 39 in good health and CMV-seropositive. Sequences were obtained from PBMCs.

The CDR3 nucleotides read TGCGCCAGCAGCGCGGGAGGTGGAAGCGAGCAGTACTTC. This codes for CASSAGGGSEQYF. The chain couples TRBV10-2 to TRBJ2-7, with 8 bases identical to TRBD2. V was clipped by 6 bases and J by 6 bases; unmatched bases: 7. CDR1 is WSHSY, CDR2 SAAADI, per germline. This CDR3 contains 13 residues.